Listed below are T cell receptor beta chains from one sample, sequenced in a study of cytomegalovirus exposure and HLA in healthy donors. The repertoire was sequenced with immunoSEQ multiplex PCR; TCRdb's copy has only in-frame clones and lacks some. This repertoire shows 150,000 to 200,000 clones, roughly nine tenths found once; its top ten account for approximately 10%. Sequences were obtained from PBMCs. The receptors were gathered from a young woman in good health and CMV-seropositive. Each CDR3 is given with its conserved first and last residue. D genes are given only for firm matches. Rows give clone size only sometimes, using once, few, many, or a class for an expanded clone.

v_gene	len	abundance	d_gene	j_gene	CDR3nt	CDR3aa
TRBV25-1	16	.	TRBD1	TRBJ1-1	TGTGCCAGCAGTGAATTTGTAGGGGGCCAGGACACTGAAGCTTTCTTT	CASSEFVGGQDTEAFF
TRBV6-1	12	.	.	TRBJ2-3	TGTGTCGACAGGCACTGCACAGATACGCAGTATTTT	CVDRHCTDTQYF
TRBV6-6	16	.	.	TRBJ1-4	TGTGCCAGCAGTTACTACCGGGGTTCAACTAATGAAAAACTGTTTTTT	CASSYYRGSTNEKLFF
TRBV9	15	.	TRBD2	TRBJ2-7	TGTGCCAGCAGCGTAGAGGCGGGAGCCTACTACGAGCAGTACTTC	CASSVEAGAYYEQYF
TRBV11-1	15	.	.	TRBJ1-2	TGTGCCAGCAGCCCAGGTCACCCAAGGTATTATGGCTACACCTTC	CASSPGHPRYYGYTF
TRBV5-6	14	.	TRBD2	TRBJ2-7	TGTGCCAGCAGACACCGGGACTATGCCTACGAGCAGTACTTC	CASRHRDYAYEQYF
TRBV5-1	14	once	TRBD2	TRBJ2-7	TGCGCCAGCAGCCCCGGGACTAGCGGCTACGAGCAGTACTTC	CASSPGTSGYEQYF
TRBV28	13	.	.	TRBJ2-5	TGTGCCAGCCGACAGGTTCCTAAAGAGACCCAGTACTTC	CASRQVPKETQYF
TRBV13	16	.	.	TRBJ2-7	TGTGCCAGCAGCTTAATGTCAGGGGCCGCTATCTACGAGCAGTACTTC	CASSLMSGAAIYEQYF
TRBV9	13	.	.	TRBJ1-1	TGTGCCAGCAGCGCAAATCCGGGAACTGAAGCTTTCTTT	CASSANPGTEAFF
TRBV7-9	11	.	.	TRBJ2-5	TGTGCCAGCAGTCGAGGAGAGACCCAGTACTTC	CASSRGETQYF
TRBV28	14	.	.	TRBJ1-3	TGTGCCAGCAACCTTGGGACAAACGGCAACACCATATATTTT	CASNLGTNGNTIYF
TRBV5-1	16	once	.	TRBJ2-1	TGCGCCAGCAGCTTGTCCGGCAGGGGACCCTACAATGAGCAGTTCTTC	CASSLSGRGPYNEQFF
TRBV7-2	16	.	.	TRBJ1-5	TGTGCCAGCAGTCCCTGGGGGGTGACTCGCAATCAGCCCCAGCATTTT	CASSPWGVTRNQPQHF
TRBV27	17	.	TRBD1	TRBJ1-5	TGTGCCAGCAGTTTATCACGGACACAGGGGTACAATCAGCCCCAGCATTTT	CASSLSRTQGYNQPQHF
TRBV20-1	11	.	.	TRBJ1-1	TGCAGTGCTAGAGATCCCTCTACAGCTTTCTTT	CSARDPSTAFF
TRBV11-3	15	.	.	TRBJ2-1	TGTGCCAGCAGCCCGGCTCTAGCGCCATACAATGAGCAGTTCTTC	CASSPALAPYNEQFF
TRBV5-1	16	.	TRBD1	TRBJ1-2	TGCGCCAGCAGCTCCACGCCCAGGGGGCGCAACTATGGCTACACCTTC	CASSSTPRGRNYGYTF
TRBV5-1	13	.	TRBD2	TRBJ2-5	TGCGCCAGCACCTGGACTAGCCAAGAGACCCAGTACTTC	CASTWTSQETQYF
TRBV5-1	15	.	TRBD1	TRBJ2-7	TGCGCCAGCAGCTTGGATGGGACAGCCTCCTACGAGCAGTACTTC	CASSLDGTASYEQYF